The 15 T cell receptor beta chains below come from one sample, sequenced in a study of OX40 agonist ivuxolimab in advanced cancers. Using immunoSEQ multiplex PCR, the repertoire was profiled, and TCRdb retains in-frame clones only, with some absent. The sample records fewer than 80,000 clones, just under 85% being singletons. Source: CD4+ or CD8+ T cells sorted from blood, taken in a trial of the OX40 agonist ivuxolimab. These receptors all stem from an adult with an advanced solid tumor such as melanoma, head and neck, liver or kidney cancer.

The CDR3 is CASSNPGGRGHTF. The CDR3 coding sequence is TGTGCCAGCAGTAACCCGGGGGGCAGGGGGCATACCTTC. This rearrangement joins TRBV28 to TRBJ1-2; TRBD1 matches at 8 bases. Germline CDR1 reads MDHEN; CDR2 reads SYDVKM. The CDR3 sequence is 13 residues long. J gave up 14 bases and V 5 bases, and 13 bases lay outside the gene matches.

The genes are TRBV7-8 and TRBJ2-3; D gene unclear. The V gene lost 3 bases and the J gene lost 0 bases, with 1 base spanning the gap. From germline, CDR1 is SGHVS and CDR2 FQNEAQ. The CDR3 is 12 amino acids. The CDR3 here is CASSFSTDTQYF. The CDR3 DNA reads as TGTGCCAGCAGCTTTAGCACAGATACGCAGTATTTT.

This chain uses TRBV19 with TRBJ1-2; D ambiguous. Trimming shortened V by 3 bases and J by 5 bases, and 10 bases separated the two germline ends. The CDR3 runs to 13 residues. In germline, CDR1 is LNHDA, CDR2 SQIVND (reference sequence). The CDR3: CASSIGRKYGYTF. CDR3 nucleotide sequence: TGTGCCAGTAGTATTGGCAGGAAATATGGCTACACCTTC.

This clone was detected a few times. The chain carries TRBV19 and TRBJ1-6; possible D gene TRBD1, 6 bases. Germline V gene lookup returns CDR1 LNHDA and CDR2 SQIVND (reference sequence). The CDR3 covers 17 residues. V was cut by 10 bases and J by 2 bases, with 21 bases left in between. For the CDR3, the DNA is TGTGCCACCCGATATACGGGCGGGGGCACCTATAATTCACCCCTCCACTTT. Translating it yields CATRYTGGGTYNSPLHF.

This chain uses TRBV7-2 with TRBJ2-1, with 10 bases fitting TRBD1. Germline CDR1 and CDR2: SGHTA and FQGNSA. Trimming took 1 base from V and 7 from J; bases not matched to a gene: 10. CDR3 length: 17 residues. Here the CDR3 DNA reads TGTGCCAGCAGCTTAGTCCTCGGGACAGGGGTCAGGAATGAGCAGTTCTTC. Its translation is CASSLVLGTGVRNEQFF.

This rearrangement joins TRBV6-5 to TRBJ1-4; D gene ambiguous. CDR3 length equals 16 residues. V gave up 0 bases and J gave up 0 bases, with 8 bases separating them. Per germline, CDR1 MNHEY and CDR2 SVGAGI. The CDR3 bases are TGTGCCAGCAGTTACTCGCGTGTTGCAACTAATGAAAAACTGTTTTTT. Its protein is CASSYSRVATNEKLFF.

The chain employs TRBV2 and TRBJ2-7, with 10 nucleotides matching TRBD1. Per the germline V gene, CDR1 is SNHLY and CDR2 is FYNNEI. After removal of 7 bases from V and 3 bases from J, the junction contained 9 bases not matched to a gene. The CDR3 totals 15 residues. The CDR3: CASTSGDRGFYEQYF. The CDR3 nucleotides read TGTGCCAGCACGAGCGGGGACAGGGGTTTCTACGAGCAGTACTTC.

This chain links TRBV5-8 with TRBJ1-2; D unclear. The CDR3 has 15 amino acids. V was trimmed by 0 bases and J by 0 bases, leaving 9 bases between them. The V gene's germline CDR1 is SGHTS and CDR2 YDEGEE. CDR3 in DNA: TGTGCCAGCAGCTTGGGAAGGGCAGCTAACTATGGCTACACCTTC. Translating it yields CASSLGRAANYGYTF.

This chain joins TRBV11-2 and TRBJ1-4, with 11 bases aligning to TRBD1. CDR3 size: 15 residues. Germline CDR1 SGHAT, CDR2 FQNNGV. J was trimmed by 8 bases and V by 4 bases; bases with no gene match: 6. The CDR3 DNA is TGTGCCAGCAGCTCACGGACAGGGGGCAGGGAAAAACTGTTTTTT. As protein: CASSSRTGGREKLFF.

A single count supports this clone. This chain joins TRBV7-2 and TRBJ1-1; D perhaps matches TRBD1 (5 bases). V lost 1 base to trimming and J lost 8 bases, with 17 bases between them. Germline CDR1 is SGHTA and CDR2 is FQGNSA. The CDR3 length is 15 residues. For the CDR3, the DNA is TGTGCCAGCAGCTTAGACTCGGCAGGGAGTTTGGAAGCTTTCTTT. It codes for CASSLDSAGSLEAFF.

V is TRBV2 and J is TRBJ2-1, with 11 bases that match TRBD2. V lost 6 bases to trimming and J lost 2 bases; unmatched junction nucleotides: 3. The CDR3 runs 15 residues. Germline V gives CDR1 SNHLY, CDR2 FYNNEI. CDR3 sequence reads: CASRGTSGAYNEQFF. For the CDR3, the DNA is TGTGCCAGCAGGGGGACTAGCGGCGCCTACAATGAGCAGTTCTTC.

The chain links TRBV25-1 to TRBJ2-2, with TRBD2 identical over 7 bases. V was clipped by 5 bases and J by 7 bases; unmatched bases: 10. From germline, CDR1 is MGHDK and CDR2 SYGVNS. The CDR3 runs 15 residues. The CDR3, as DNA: TGTGCCAGCAGTCCCCCGACGGGAGGTCACGGGGAGCTGTTTTTT. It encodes CASSPPTGGHGELFF.

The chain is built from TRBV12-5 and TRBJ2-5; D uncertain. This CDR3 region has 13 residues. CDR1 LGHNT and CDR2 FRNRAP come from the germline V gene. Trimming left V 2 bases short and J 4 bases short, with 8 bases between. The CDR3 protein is CASGLFRGETQYF. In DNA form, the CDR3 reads TGTGCTAGTGGTTTGTTTCGAGGAGAGACCCAGTACTTC.

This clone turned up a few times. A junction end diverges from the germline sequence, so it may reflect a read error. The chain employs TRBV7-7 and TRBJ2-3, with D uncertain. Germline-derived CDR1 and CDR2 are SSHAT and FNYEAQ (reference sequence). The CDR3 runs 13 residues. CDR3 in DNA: TGTGCTAGCAGCTTAGACCTCTCAGATACGCAGTATTTT. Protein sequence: CASSLDLSDTQYF.

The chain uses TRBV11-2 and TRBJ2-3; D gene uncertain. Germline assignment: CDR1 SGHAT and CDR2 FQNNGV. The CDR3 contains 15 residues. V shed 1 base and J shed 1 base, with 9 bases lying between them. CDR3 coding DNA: TGTGCCAGCAGCTTAGGGGCAGCCCGCACAGATACGCAGTATTTT. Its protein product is CASSLGAARTDTQYF. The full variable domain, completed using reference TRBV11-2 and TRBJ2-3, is EAGVAQSPRYKIIEKRQSVAFWCNPISGHATLYWYQQILGQGPKLLIQFQNNGVVDDSQLPKDRFSAERLKGVDSTLKIQPAKLEDSAVYLCASSLGAARTDTQYFGPGTRLTVL.